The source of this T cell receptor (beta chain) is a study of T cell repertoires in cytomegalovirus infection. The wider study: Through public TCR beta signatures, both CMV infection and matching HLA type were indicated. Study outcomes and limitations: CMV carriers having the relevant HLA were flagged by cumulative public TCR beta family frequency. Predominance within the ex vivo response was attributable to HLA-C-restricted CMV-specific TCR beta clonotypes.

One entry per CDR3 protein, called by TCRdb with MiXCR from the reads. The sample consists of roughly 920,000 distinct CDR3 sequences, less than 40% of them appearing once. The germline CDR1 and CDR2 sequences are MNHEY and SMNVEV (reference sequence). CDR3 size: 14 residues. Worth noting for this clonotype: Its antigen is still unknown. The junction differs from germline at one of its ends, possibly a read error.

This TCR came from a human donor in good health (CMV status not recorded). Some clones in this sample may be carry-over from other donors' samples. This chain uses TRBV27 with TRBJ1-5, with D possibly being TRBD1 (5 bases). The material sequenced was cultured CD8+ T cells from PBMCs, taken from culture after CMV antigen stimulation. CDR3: CAGSHGTSNQPQHF. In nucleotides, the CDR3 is TGTGCCGGCAGCCACGGGACTAGCAATCAGCCCCAGCATTTT.